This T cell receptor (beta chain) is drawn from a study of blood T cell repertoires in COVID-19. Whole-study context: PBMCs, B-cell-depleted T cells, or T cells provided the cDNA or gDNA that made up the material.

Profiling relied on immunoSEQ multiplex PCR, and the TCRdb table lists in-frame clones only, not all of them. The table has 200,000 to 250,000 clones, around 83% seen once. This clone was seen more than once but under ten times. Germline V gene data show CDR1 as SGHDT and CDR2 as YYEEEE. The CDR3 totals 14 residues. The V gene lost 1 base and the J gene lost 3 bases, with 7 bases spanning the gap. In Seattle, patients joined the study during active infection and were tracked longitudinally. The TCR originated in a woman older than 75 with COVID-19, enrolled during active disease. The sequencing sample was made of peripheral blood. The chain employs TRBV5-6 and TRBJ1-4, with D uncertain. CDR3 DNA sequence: TGTGCCAGCAGCTTGCGGGTCCCTAATGAAAAACTGTTTTTT. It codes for CASSLRVPNEKLFF.